The 18 T cell receptor beta chains below come from one sample, sequenced in a study of regulatory T cells in long-lasting Graves disease. Libraries of TCR beta came from iRepertoire HTBI primers plus Arm-PCR of CDR3 regions. Using its own MiXCR run on the multiplex PCR reads, TCRdb lists one record per CDR3 protein. The sample has about 370,000 distinct CDR3 sequences; 15% to 17% are singletons. The time point here: newly diagnosed GD, antithyroid drugs for less than 3 months. With RNA extracted from PBMCs as input, the TCR library was made. The starting material was peripheral blood mononuclear cells (PBMCs), obtained at new diagnosis, from a patient treated with antithyroid drugs. The receptors derive from a female donor with Graves disease.

This clonotype appeared many times. The chain combines TRBV3-1 with TRBJ2-7, with 9 bases lining up with TRBD2. The length of the CDR3 is 15 residues. After removal of 6 bases from V and 4 bases from J, the junction contained 10 bases not matched to a gene. Germline V lookup: CDR1 LGHDT, CDR2 YNNKEL (reference sequence). The chain's CDR3 is CASRPNVAGVYEQYF. The DNA for the CDR3 is TGTGCCAGCAGGCCGAACGTAGCGGGAGTTTACGAGCAGTACTTC.

This clonotype was recorded at least ten times. The rearrangement links TRBV3-1 to TRBJ2-1; unclear D gene. V was trimmed by 1 base and J by 6 bases, leaving 13 bases between them. This CDR3 comprises 15 residues. CDR1 and CDR2 (germline): LGHDT, YNNKEL (reference sequence). The CDR3 protein is CASSQGVPGGNEQFF. CDR3 bases: TGTGCCAGCAGCCAAGGGGTTCCCGGCGGCAATGAGCAGTTCTTC.

This clonotype was picked up many times. This chain joins TRBV7-9 and TRBJ1-2; the D is unclear. V was shortened by 5 bases and J by 7 bases, with 5 bases between the two germline ends. The CDR3 sequence is 10 residues long. CDR1 is SEHNR, CDR2 FQNEAQ, per germline (reference sequence). The CDR3 sequence: CASSPGGYTF. In nucleotides, the CDR3 is TGTGCCAGCAGCCCGGGTGGCTACACCTTC.

This clonotype was recorded a few times. This chain uses TRBV19 with TRBJ1-5, with TRBD1 as a possible D gene (5 bases). CDR3 length: 13 residues. Deletions cut 3 bases from V and 4 bases from J, with 7 bases between. The germline gives CDR1 LNHDA, CDR2 SQIVND (reference sequence). CDR3 in amino acids: CASSMTDNQPQHF. DNA of the CDR3: TGTGCCAGTAGTATGACAGATAATCAGCCCCAGCATTTT.

V gene TRBV6-5 combines with J gene TRBJ1-6; D not resolved. With 2 bases removed from V and 9 bases from J, the gap between germline ends came to 8 bases. CDR1 is MNHEY, CDR2 SVGAGI, per germline. The CDR3 extends over 13 amino acids. CDR3 DNA: TGTGCCAGCAGTTACCTATCACCTTCACCCCTCCACTTT. Translated, it gives CASSYLSPSPLHF.

The chain links TRBV20-1 to TRBJ2-5; 11 bases map to TRBD2. This CDR3 has 14 amino acids. J lost 2 bases, V lost 6 bases, and 5 bases had no gene match. Germline V lookup: CDR1 DFQATT, CDR2 SNEGSKA (reference sequence). CDR3 region: CSAARLAGQETQYF. The CDR3 DNA is TGCAGTGCCGCAAGACTAGCGGGGCAAGAGACCCAGTACTTC.

This clonotype was counted many times. The rearrangement links TRBV12-3 or TRBV12-4 to TRBJ2-2; D possibly corresponds to TRBD2 (5 bases). The CDR3 is 17 amino acids. V lost 6 bases, J lost 5 bases, and 22 bases lay in between. The CDR3 DNA sequence: TGTGCCAGCAGCTTCTCCCGAGAGCGGCCTGGGACCGGGGAGCTGTTTTTT. Its translation: CASSFSRERPGTGELFF.

This clonotype was observed many times. The chain recombines TRBV5-1 with TRBJ2-1; D might be TRBD2 (5 bases). The CDR3 has 12 residues. Trimming took 4 bases from V and 7 from J, leaving 9 bases between them. CDR1 SGHRS and CDR2 YFSETQ come from the germline V gene. CDR3 protein: CASSESGNEQFF. The CDR3 bases are TGCGCCAGCAGCGAGTCGGGGAATGAGCAGTTCTTC.

This clonotype appeared many times. The rearrangement joins TRBV10-3 to TRBJ2-7; D could derive from TRBD1 or TRBD2 (5 bases each). From germline, CDR1 is ENHRY and CDR2 SYGVKD. There are 16 residues in the CDR3. Trimming removed 2 bases from V and 2 bases from J, with 16 bases in between. The CDR3 here is CAISEHTGTRAYEQYF. CDR3 coding DNA: TGTGCCATCAGTGAGCATACCGGGACCCGAGCCTACGAGCAGTACTTC.

V usage is TRBV10-3 and J usage is TRBJ2-5, with 10 bases that match TRBD1. Germline CDR1 ENHRY, CDR2 SYGVKD. The length of the CDR3 is 14 residues. With V trimmed by 6 bases and J by 4 bases, 5 bases remained unmatched. CDR3 coding DNA: TGTGCCATCAGCGCGGACAGGGGGAGAGAGACCCAGTACTTC. It encodes CAISADRGRETQYF.

This clonotype occurred many times. J is TRBJ2-7 and V is TRBV7-2, with D possibly TRBD1 on 6 matching bases. The CDR3 has 12 residues. Trimming cost V 2 bases and J 6 bases, with 8 bases left between them. CDR1 SGHTA and CDR2 FQGNSA come from the germline V gene. CDR3 coding DNA: TGTGCCAGCAGCTTAAGGGGGAGCGAGCAGTACTTC. It specifies CASSLRGSEQYF.

This rearrangement joins TRBV7-3 to TRBJ1-3; 7 bases line up with TRBD1. J lost 2 bases, V lost 0 bases, and 1 base had no gene match. CDR3 length equals 15 residues. The V gene's germline CDR1 is SGHTA and CDR2 FQGTGA. The CDR3: CASSLTGGPGNTIYF. In DNA form, the CDR3 reads TGTGCCAGCAGCTTAACAGGGGGCCCTGGAAACACCATATATTTT.

Ten or more counts support this clonotype. The genes are TRBV6-1 and TRBJ1-1; no firm D call. V lost 5 bases, J lost 1 base, and 14 bases lay in between. The CDR3 is 15 residues long. Germline assignment: CDR1 MNHNS and CDR2 SASEGT. CDR3 DNA: TGTGCCAGCAGTCTTGACCCGATGCGGAACACTGAAGCTTTCTTT. Encoded protein: CASSLDPMRNTEAFF.

This clonotype has a count of ten or more. The chain employs TRBV28 and TRBJ2-2; D is possibly TRBD1 (5 bases). Per germline, CDR1 MDHEN and CDR2 SYDVKM. This CDR3 is 17 amino acids long. V lost 5 bases, J lost 2 bases, and 18 bases lay in between. CDR3 sequence (DNA): TGTGCCAGCAGTCTGCCCCGACAGCGCTCAAACACCGGGGAGCTGTTTTTT. Encoded protein: CASSLPRQRSNTGELFF.

This rearrangement joins TRBV5-1 to TRBJ2-2; 14 bases fit TRBD2. The ends lost 2 bases at V and 5 bases at J; junction bases unmatched: 8. CDR1 is SGHRS, CDR2 YFSETQ, per germline. This CDR3 region has 18 residues. CDR3 nucleotide sequence: TGCGCCAGCAGCTTTCCGGGACTAGCGGGAGTTGAAACCGGGGAGCTGTTTTTT. Encoded protein: CASSFPGLAGVETGELFF.

The CDR3 sequence is CATSLTGRDEQFF. As DNA, the CDR3 is TGTGCCACCAGCTTGACAGGGAGGGATGAGCAGTTCTTC. The chain couples TRBV24-1 to TRBJ2-1, with D perhaps TRBD1 or TRBD2 (7 bases each). Germline CDR1 and CDR2: KGHDR and SFDVKD. The CDR3 totals 13 residues. V was clipped by 7 bases and J by 8 bases, with 14 bases between them.

This clonotype was seen ten or more times. The chain links TRBV6-5 to TRBJ2-1; TRBD2 aligns across 7 bases. Trimming cost V 2 bases and J 7 bases; bases outside gene matches: 11. The germline gives CDR1 MNHEY, CDR2 SVGAGI. The CDR3 runs to 16 residues. The DNA for the CDR3 is TGTGCCAGCAGTTACCCCTCTGGGGGGGGTGGGAATGAGCAGTTCTTC. It encodes CASSYPSGGGGNEQFF.

This clonotype was detected a few times. The V call is TRBV9, the J call TRBJ1-5, with D perhaps TRBD1 (6 bases). V lost 0 bases and J 0 bases, leaving 7 bases between the germline ends. Germline-derived CDR1 and CDR2 are SGDLS and YYNGEE. CDR3 length: 15 residues. CDR3 nucleotide sequence: TGTGCCAGCAGCGTAGCGGACAGTAGCAATCAGCCCCAGCATTTT. Its protein product is CASSVADSSNQPQHF. The full variable domain, completed using reference TRBV9 and TRBJ1-5, is DSGVTQTPKHLITATGQRVTLRCSPRSGDLSVYWYQQSLDQGLQFLIQYYNGEERAKGNILERFSAQQFPDLHSELNLSSLELGDSALYFCASSVADSSNQPQHFGDGTRLSIL.